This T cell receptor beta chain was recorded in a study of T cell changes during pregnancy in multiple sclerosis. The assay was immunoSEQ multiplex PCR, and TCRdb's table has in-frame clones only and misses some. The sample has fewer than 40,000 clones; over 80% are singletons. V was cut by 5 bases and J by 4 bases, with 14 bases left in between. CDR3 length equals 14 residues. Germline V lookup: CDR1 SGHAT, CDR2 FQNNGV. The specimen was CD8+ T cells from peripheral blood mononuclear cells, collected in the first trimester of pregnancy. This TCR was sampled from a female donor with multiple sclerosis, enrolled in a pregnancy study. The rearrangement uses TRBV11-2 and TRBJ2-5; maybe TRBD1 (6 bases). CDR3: CASSGQLILETQYF. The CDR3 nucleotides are TGTGCCAGCAGCGGACAGTTGATATTAGAGACCCAGTACTTC. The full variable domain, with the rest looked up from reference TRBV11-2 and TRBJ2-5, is EAGVAQSPRYKIIEKRQSVAFWCNPISGHATLYWYQQILGQGPKLLIQFQNNGVVDDSQLPKDRFSAERLKGVDSTLKIQPAKLEDSAVYLCASSGQLILETQYFGPGTRLLVL.